The present entry profiles one TCR beta chain with its context. What antigen it recognizes has not been identified. No per-base quality is available; no much larger clone lies one base away. The protocol used for the library was PCR. TCRdb lists the instrument as NextSeq 500. Preparation of bulk TCR libraries followed a previously described approach, with the TCR primers listed in Table S5. Total RNA was purified with the Qiagen AllPrep DNA/RNA kit. Before analysis, reads from multiple sequencing runs of one library were combined. On the authors' methods: Reads were retained only if an exact TCR constant sequence was present, and the retained reads were trimmed to 150 nt and grouped according to their 12-nt molecular barcodes. Reads within each barcode group were sub-clustered using a 15% Levenshtein threshold, and quality-weighted consensus sequences were constructed for each RNA molecule. Non-functional sequences were discarded, and so were lower-count sequences lying one edit away from another sequence. Based on a fit of two negative binomial distributions, barcode sub-clusters having less than 20% of the maximum read count were discarded. TCRdb itself trimmed the public reads at Q25 with fastp, ran MiXCR and retained productive beta chains. Under each unique CDR3 protein, matching rows form one entry showing the most common genes and DNA. Here the V and J calls rest on TCRdb's processing, not on the authors' analysis. This sample lists approximately 630,000 distinct CDR3 sequences; about 25% were detected once. The ten largest make up 0.78% of the sample.

Libraries of naive CD8 T cells were built from anywhere between about 20,000 and 1,000,000 sorted cells, with 10%, 30% or 50% of the purified RNA used. On a BD FACSAria II, naive CD8 T cells were FACS-sorted as CD8+CD4-CCR7+CD45RA+ and collected into RLT Plus buffer. To test detection sensitivity, Jurkat RNA equal to approximately ten TCR copies was added to samples of about 17,000-1,100,000 naive CD8 T cells. CD8 T cells were enriched with RosetteSep CD8+ T Cell Enrichment Cocktail and Ficoll-Paque, followed by ACK red cell lysis. The data originate from a study of molecular identifiers for immune sequencing clone quantification (dated by TCRdb to 2016 to 2019). A note on the overall study: For a replicate experiment, the RNA from either 20,000 or 100,000 naive CD8 T cells was divided into five aliquots, and four of those aliquots went on to sequencing. This methods study used CD8 T cells to benchmark TCR RNA copy counting and molecular-identifier clustering-based TCR repertoire sequencing (MIDCIRS).

Points the paper makes about the study in general: Modeling gave roughly 3 recovered TCR RNA copies per cell versus approximately 11 by digital PCR, implying around 33% capture efficiency. Clones above 20 RNA copies held over 98% of molecules in CMV-specific effector cells but under 1% in naive cells. Spiked-in Jurkat TCR RNA (roughly 10 copies' worth), which is not part of the donor repertoire, was contained in the naive libraries. When barcode sub-clustering was omitted, TCR diversity was inflated by chimeric consensus sequences, with chimeras reaching as high as 47%. Highly expanded clone sizes could be underestimated because identical TCR molecules may share a barcode. Spiked-in Jurkat TCR RNA equal to a single cell's worth was reported to be detectable even within 1,100,000 naive CD8 T cells.

Sequencing input: naive CD8+ T cells from blood, with Jurkat cell RNA spiked in. Taken with the paper, the label for cell subset or site translates to: FACS-sorted CD8+CD4-CCR7+CD45RA+ naive T cells. This clonotype was sampled from a human donor in good health. Some libraries in this study had Jurkat cell RNA spiked in.

CDR3 sequence: CASTTGGVGGELFF. The DNA sequence is as follows: TGTGCCAGCACCACCGGGGGGGTTGGCGGGGAGCTGTTTTTT. Recombination joined TRBV6-6 with TRBJ2-2, and TRBD2 aligns with 8 junction nucleotides. Trimming removed 7 bases from V and 7 bases from J; the gene matches leave 8 bases unexplained. The CDR3 spans 14 residues, from the cysteine through the phenylalanine. The CDR3 DNA has 42 bases and is translated from base 1. Based on the germline V gene (reference sequence), the CDR1 and CDR2 sequences are MNHNY and SVGAGI.